Presented here are 20 T cell receptor beta chains from one specimen sequenced in a study of CD8 T cells in Susac syndrome. Random hexamers primed reverse transcription of about 0.45 to 1 ug RNA. TCRdb re-called the immunoSEQ multiplex PCR reads through MiXCR, storing one row per CDR3 protein. The sample has about 57,000 distinct CDR3 sequences; 93% are singletons. Sequenced: CD8+ T cells from PBMCs. The receptors come from a human donor with multiple sclerosis.

The rearrangement links TRBV4-3 to TRBJ1-2, with D possibly TRBD1 on 6 matching bases. Germline lookup yields CDR1 LGHNA and CDR2 YSLEER. The CDR3 is 14 residues long. Trimming stripped 0 bases from V and 8 bases from J, with 13 bases between. The CDR3 sequence: CASSQDEQGIGYTF. The CDR3, as DNA: TGCGCCAGCAGCCAAGATGAACAGGGAATCGGCTACACCTTC.

The gene calls are TRBV13 and TRBJ1-1, with a possible D match to TRBD1 (5 bases). The CDR3 extends over 12 amino acids. With 1 base removed from V and 8 bases from J, the gap between germline ends came to 8 bases. The V gene's germline CDR1 is PRHDT and CDR2 FYEKMQ (reference sequence). DNA of the CDR3: TGTGCCAGCAGCTTAGCCGCAGGGGAAGCTTTCTTT. This gives the protein CASSLAAGEAFF.

This clonotype was counted only a few times. The J gene is TRBJ1-1, the V gene TRBV27; 7 nucleotides agree with TRBD1. The CDR3 length is 14 residues. After removal of 2 bases from V and 2 bases from J, the junction contained 2 bases not matched to a gene. The germline CDR1 and CDR2 sequences are MNHEY and SMNVEV (reference sequence). The CDR3 DNA sequence: TGTGCCAGCAGTTTAGGGACAGCCAACACTGAAGCTTTCTTT. Its translation is CASSLGTANTEAFF.

V usage is TRBV2 and J usage is TRBJ2-4; a weak D match, TRBD2 (5 bases). The CDR3 totals 16 residues. Trimming pared 0 bases from V and 0 bases from J, leaving 9 bases between. The germline V gene has CDR1 SNHLY and CDR2 FYNNEI. In DNA, the CDR3 is TGTGCCAGCAGTGAAGCGGGAGCAAGAGCCAAAAACATTCAGTACTTC. Its protein is CASSEAGARAKNIQYF.

CDR3 region: CASSPGTGRFYGYTF. For the CDR3, the DNA is TGTGCCAGCAGTCCTGGGACAGGGCGGTTCTATGGCTACACCTTC. The chain couples TRBV27 to TRBJ1-2; TRBD1 matches at 9 bases. The CDR3 is 15 residues long. The J segment lost 4 bases and the V segment lost 5 bases, leaving 8 bases of the junction unmatched. Germline lookup yields CDR1 MNHEY and CDR2 SMNVEV (reference sequence).

This chain uses TRBV29-1 with TRBJ2-2; D uncertain. The CDR3 is 15 amino acids. V lost 1 base to trimming and J lost 5 bases, with 14 bases between them. The V gene's germline CDR1 is SQVTM and CDR2 ANQGSEA. The CDR3, as DNA: TGCAGCGTTGAAGGTTTCGGCAAAGGAACCGGGGAGCTGTTTTTT. It codes for CSVEGFGKGTGELFF.

The chain joins TRBV21-1 to TRBJ2-7; the table's TRBD1 call for D was not verified on the DNA. TRBV21-1 is listed as a pseudogene. The CDR3 totals 16 residues. The CDR3 sequence: CASSKVRRDTTYEQYF. CDR3 DNA sequence: TGTGCCAGCAGCAAAGTTAGGCGGGACACAACCTACGAGCAGTACTTC.

The table lists this clonotype with a count of one. This chain joins TRBV5-4 and TRBJ2-1, with D tentatively TRBD1 or TRBD2 (6 bases each). In germline, CDR1 is SGHNT, CDR2 YYREEE (reference sequence). The CDR3 length is 15 residues. V shed 4 bases and J shed 0 bases, with 11 bases lying between them. CDR3 sequence: CASSPRGASYNEQFF. In nucleotides, the CDR3 is TGTGCCAGCAGCCCTAGGGGGGCCTCCTACAATGAGCAGTTCTTC.

V is TRBV2 and J is TRBJ2-7, with D unresolved. V was pared by 8 bases and J by 5 bases, with 13 bases between. The germline V gene encodes CDR1 SNHLY and CDR2 FYNNEI. CDR3 length equals 12 residues. Written as DNA, the CDR3 is TGTGCCAGCGCCTTAGGTAGGCACGAGCAGTACTTC. It yields the protein CASALGRHEQYF.

V usage is TRBV7-3 and J usage is TRBJ2-3; 8 bases line up with TRBD2. The CDR3 length is 19 residues. V lost 1 base to trimming and J lost 7 bases; unmatched junction nucleotides: 19. The germline V gene has CDR1 SGHTA and CDR2 FQGTGA. This CDR3 reads CASSLSSSAGGPVSNTQYF. Written as DNA, the CDR3 is TGTGCCAGCAGCTTAAGTAGTTCGGCGGGGGGCCCCGTCTCAAATACGCAGTATTTT. Based on the CDR3 plus reference TRBV7-3 and TRBJ2-3, the full variable domain is GAGVSQTPSNKVTEKGKYVELRCDPISGHTALYWYRQSLGQGPEFLIYFQGTGAADDSGLPNDRFFAVRPEGSVSTLKIQRTERGDSAVYLCASSLSSSAGGPVSNTQYFGPGTRLTVL.

V usage is TRBV7-6 and J usage is TRBJ2-2; maybe TRBD1 (7 bases). CDR3 length: 14 amino acids. Between the trimmed V and J ends, which lost 10 bases and 3 bases, there was a span of 15 bases. Germline V gene data show CDR1 as SGHVS and CDR2 as FNYEAQ. The CDR3 DNA is TGTGCCACTACGACAGGGACTTACACCGGGGAGCTGTTTTTT. Amino acids: CATTTGTYTGELFF.

This chain joins TRBV9 and TRBJ2-7; TRBD2 matches at 7 bases. CDR1 SGDLS and CDR2 YYNGEE come from the germline V gene. V was pared by 3 bases and J by 3 bases, with 9 bases of the junction left unmatched. The CDR3 consists of 15 residues. CDR3 sequence: CASSASGAGRYEQYF. The CDR3 bases are TGTGCCAGCAGCGCGAGCGGGGCAGGGCGCTACGAGCAGTACTTC.

The chain carries TRBV20-1 and TRBJ1-2; 8 nucleotides match TRBD1. Germline V gives CDR1 DFQATT, CDR2 SNEGSKA (reference sequence). This CDR3 has 16 residues. The V and J ends lost 0 bases and 3 bases, in that order; junction bases with no gene match: 9. The CDR3 loop reads CSARDRTGISDYGYTF. The DNA of the CDR3 is TGCAGTGCTAGAGATAGGACAGGGATCTCGGACTATGGCTACACCTTC.

On this clonotype: The junction departs from the called germline gene at one end, perhaps through a read error. The genes are TRBV25-1 and TRBJ2-7; D not certain. The germline V gene has CDR1 MGHDK and CDR2 SYGVNS. The CDR3 contains 11 residues. The chain's CDR3 is CASSVGLVYVF. Written as DNA, the CDR3 is TGTGCCAGCAGTGTAGGCCTCGTGTACGTCTTC.

The J gene is TRBJ2-5, the V gene TRBV6-5; D uncertain. This CDR3 has 12 amino acids. The ends were cut back, 0 bases at V and 5 bases at J, with 4 bases in the middle. Germline V gives CDR1 MNHEY, CDR2 SVGAGI. The CDR3 loop is CASSYSGETQYF. The CDR3, as DNA: TGTGCCAGCAGTTACTCGGGCGAGACCCAGTACTTC.

The chain employs TRBV11-1 and TRBJ2-4, with TRBD1 identical over 7 bases. This CDR3 region has 21 residues. Germline-derived CDR1 and CDR2 are SGHAT and FQDESV (reference sequence). Germline trimming cut 4 bases from V and 0 bases from J; bases unmatched to any gene: 21. CDR3: CASSSTSPGTETRLAKNIQYF. The DNA of the CDR3 is TGTGCCAGCAGCTCGACTTCTCCCGGGACAGAAACCAGGCTAGCCAAAAACATTCAGTACTTC.

In this sample, this clonotype turned up once. V and J are TRBV28 and TRBJ2-7; unclear D gene. Deletions cut 9 bases from V and 5 bases from J, with 14 bases between. The CDR3 sequence is 12 residues long. Germline CDR1 reads MDHEN; CDR2 reads SYDVKM. CDR3 nucleotides: TGTGCCAGTTCTTGGCGTCCCCACGAGCAGTACTTC. The encoded protein is CASSWRPHEQYF.

This clonotype was detected once. The chain carries TRBV20-1 and TRBJ2-1; TRBD2 agrees at 10 bases. Losses at the gene ends were 5 bases for V and 4 bases for J; bases not matched to a gene: 5. Per germline, CDR1 DFQATT and CDR2 SNEGSKA (reference sequence). The CDR3 extends over 14 amino acids. The CDR3 region has the DNA TGCAGTGCTGAGGAACTAGCGGGGTACAATGAGCAGTTCTTC. This gives the protein CSAEELAGYNEQFF.

The chain is built from TRBV2 and TRBJ1-1, with 8 nucleotides matching TRBD1. Germline trimming cut 4 bases from V and 4 bases from J; bases unmatched to any gene: 8. CDR3 length: 15 amino acids. CDR1 is SNHLY, CDR2 FYNNEI, per germline. The CDR3 nucleotides read TGTGCCAGCAGTGGGACGCAGGGGGCCGGCACTGAAGCTTTCTTT. The encoded protein is CASSGTQGAGTEAFF.

The chain couples TRBV18 to TRBJ2-3; the D is unclear. Germline assignment: CDR1 KGHSH and CDR2 LQKENI. CDR3 size: 15 residues. The V and J ends lost 0 bases and 2 bases respectively, with 9 bases between them. The CDR3 sequence: CASSPPTSNTDTQYF. The DNA for the CDR3 is TGTGCCAGCTCACCACCCACCTCCAACACAGATACGCAGTATTTT.